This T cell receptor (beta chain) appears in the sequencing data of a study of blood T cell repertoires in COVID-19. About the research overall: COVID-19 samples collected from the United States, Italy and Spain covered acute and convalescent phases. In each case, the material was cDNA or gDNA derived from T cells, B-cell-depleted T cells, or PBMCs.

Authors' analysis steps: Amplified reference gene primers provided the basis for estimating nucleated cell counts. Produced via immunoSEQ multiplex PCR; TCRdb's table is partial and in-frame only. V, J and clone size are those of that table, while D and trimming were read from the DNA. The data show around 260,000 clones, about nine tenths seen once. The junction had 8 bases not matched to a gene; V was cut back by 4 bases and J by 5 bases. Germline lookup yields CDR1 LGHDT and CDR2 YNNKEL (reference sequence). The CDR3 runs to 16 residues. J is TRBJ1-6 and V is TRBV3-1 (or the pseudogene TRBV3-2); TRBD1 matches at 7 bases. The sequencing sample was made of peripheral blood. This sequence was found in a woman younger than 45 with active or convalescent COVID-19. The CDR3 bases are TGTGCCAGCAGCCTCAGGACAGGACGAAATAATTCACCCCTCCACTTT. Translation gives CASSLRTGRNNSPLHF.